Below are 4 T cell receptor beta chains sequenced from a single sample in a study of Graves' ophthalmopathy and Graves' hyperthyroidism. Amplified material comprised TCR beta CDR3 regions derived from RNA transcripts. Second-round multiplex PCR came after a first-round RT-PCR that employed HTBI primers. TCRdb used MiXCR to reprocess the multiplex PCR reads, holding one entry per CDR3 protein. The sample includes 200,000 to 300,000 distinct CDR3 sequences, 45% of them seen just once. The specimen sequenced was peripheral blood. The receptors derive from an adult man with Graves' ophthalmopathy.

The chain employs TRBV20-1 and TRBJ1-5, with no clear D. The CDR3 runs 12 residues. Trimming removed 4 bases from V and 5 bases from J, with 9 bases in between. Germline V gene data show CDR1 as DFQATT and CDR2 as SNEGSKA (reference sequence). CDR3 protein: CSATTGYQPQHF. The DNA of the CDR3 is TGCAGTGCTACTACGGGGTATCAGCCCCAGCATTTT.

This clonotype was observed a few times. V and J are TRBV6-5 and TRBJ1-2; D not certain. The V end was cut by 6 bases, the J end by 7 bases, with 15 bases between. The germline V gene encodes CDR1 MNHEY and CDR2 SVGAGI. CDR3 size: 13 residues. The CDR3 region is CASSRDTFSGYTF. CDR3 in DNA: TGTGCCAGCAGCCGAGACACGTTTAGTGGCTACACCTTC.

This chain connects TRBV7-8 to TRBJ2-7; 8 bases fit TRBD2. Per the germline V gene, CDR1 is SGHVS and CDR2 is FQNEAQ. CDR3 length: 15 residues. The V gene end was trimmed by 5 bases and the J gene end by 2 bases; junction bases not matched to a gene: 8. Here the CDR3 reads CASSPKRETPYEQYF. CDR3 sequence (DNA): TGTGCCAGCAGCCCTAAGCGGGAGACCCCCTACGAGCAGTACTTC.

The chain employs TRBV2 and TRBJ2-5; 8 bases are a match to TRBD2. V shed 1 base and J 1 base; nucleotides not matched to a gene: 2. Germline loops: CDR1 SNHLY, CDR2 FYNNEI. The CDR3 runs 15 residues. The CDR3 region is CASSEEGLVQETQYF. As DNA, the CDR3 is TGTGCCAGCAGTGAAGAGGGACTAGTCCAAGAGACCCAGTACTTC.